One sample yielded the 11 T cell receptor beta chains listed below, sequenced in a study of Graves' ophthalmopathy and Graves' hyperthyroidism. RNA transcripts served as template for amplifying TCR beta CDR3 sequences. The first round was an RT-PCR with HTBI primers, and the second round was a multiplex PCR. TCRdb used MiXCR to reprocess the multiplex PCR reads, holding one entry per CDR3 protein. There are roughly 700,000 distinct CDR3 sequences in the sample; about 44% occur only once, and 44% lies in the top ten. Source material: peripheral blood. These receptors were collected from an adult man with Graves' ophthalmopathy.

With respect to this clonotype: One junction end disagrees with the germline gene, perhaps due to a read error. The CDR3 bases are TGTGCCGGCAGCTTGGCGGCAGGCCGGACTAACTATGGCTACACCTTC. Its translation: CAGSLAAGRTNYGYTF. The chain links TRBV5-4 to TRBJ1-2; no clear D. This CDR3 is built from 16 residues. Germline V gene data show CDR1 as SGHNT and CDR2 as YYREEE (reference sequence).

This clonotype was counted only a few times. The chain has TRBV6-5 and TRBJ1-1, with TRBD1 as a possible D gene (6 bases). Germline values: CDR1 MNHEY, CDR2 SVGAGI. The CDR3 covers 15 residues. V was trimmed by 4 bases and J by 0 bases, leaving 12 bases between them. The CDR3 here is CASSLNGQMNTEAFF. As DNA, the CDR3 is TGTGCCAGCAGTTTGAACGGACAGATGAACACTGAAGCTTTCTTT.

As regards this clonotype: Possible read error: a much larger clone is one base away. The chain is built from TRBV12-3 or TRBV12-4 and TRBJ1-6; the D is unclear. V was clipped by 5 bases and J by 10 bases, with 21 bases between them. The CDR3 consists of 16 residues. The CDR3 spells CASSPPVGGLRSPLHF. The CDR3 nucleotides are TGTGCCAGCAGTCCCCCAGTGGGAGGGCTCCGATCACCCCTCCACTTT.

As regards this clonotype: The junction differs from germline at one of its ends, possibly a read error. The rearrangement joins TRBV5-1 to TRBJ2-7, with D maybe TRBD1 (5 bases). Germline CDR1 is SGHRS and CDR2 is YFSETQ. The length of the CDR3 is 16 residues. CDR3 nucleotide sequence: TGCGCCAGCAGCTCCGATAGCAGGGCTGGGGCCAACGAGCAATACTTC. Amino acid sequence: CASSSDSRAGANEQYF.

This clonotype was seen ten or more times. CDR3 DNA sequence: TGTGCCATCAGACCCCAGCCAAACACCGGGGAGCTGTTTTTT. Protein: CAIRPQPNTGELFF. This rearrangement joins TRBV10-3 to TRBJ2-2; no reliable D call. Germline V lookup: CDR1 ENHRY, CDR2 SYGVKD. This CDR3 is built from 14 residues. Trimming removed 6 bases from V and 2 bases from J, with 10 bases in between.

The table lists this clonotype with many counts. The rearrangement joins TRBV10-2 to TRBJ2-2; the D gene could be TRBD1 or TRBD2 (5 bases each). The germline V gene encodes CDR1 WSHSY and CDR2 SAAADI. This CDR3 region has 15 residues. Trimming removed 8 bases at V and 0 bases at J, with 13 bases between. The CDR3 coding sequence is TGCGCCAGCTCCGTTGTGGGGGCGAACACCGGGGAGCTGTTTTTT. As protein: CASSVVGANTGELFF.

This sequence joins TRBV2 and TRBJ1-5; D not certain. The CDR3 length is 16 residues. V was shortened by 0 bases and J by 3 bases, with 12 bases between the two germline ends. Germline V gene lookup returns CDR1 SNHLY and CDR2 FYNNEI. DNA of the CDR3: TGTGCCAGCAGTGAAGCCTTCGGACGGATCAATCAGCCCCAGCATTTT. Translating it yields CASSEAFGRINQPQHF.

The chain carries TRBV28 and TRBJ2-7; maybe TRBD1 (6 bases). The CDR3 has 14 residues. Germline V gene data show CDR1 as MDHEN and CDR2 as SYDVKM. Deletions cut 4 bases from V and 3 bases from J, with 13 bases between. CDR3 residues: CASSWGTSVYEQYF. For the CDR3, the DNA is TGTGCCAGCAGTTGGGGGACATCCGTCTACGAGCAGTACTTC.

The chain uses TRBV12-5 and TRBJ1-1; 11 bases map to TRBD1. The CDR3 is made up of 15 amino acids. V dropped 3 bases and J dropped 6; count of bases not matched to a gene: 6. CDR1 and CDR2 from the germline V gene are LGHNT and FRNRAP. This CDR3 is CASGFRGQGAAEAFF. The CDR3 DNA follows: TGTGCTAGTGGTTTCCGTGGACAGGGGGCGGCTGAAGCTTTCTTT.

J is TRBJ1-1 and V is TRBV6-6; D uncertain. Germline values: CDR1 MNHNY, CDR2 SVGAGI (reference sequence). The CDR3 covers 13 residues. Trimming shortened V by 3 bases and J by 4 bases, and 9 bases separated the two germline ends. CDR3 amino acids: CASSYKYFTEAFF. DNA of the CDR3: TGTGCCAGCAGTTATAAGTATTTCACTGAAGCTTTCTTT.

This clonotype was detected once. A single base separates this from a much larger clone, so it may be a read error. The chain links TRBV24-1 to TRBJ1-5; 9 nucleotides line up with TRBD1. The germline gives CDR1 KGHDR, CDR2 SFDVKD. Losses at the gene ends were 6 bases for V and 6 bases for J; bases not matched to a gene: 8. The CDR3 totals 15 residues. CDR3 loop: CATSTTGTGLQPQHF. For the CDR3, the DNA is TGTGCCACCAGTACCACCGGGACAGGGCTTCAGCCCCAGCATTTT.